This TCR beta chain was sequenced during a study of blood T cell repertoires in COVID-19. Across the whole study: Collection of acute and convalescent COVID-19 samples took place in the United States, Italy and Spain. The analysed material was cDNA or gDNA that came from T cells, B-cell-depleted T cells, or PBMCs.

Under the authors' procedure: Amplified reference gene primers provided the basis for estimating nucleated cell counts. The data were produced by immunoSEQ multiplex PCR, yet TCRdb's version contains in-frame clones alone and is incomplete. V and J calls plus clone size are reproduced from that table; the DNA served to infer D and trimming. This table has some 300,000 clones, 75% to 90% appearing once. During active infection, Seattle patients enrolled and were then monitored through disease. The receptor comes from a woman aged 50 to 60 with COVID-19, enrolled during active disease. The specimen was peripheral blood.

The CDR3 is CASSYFPSGERNEQYF. The DNA for the CDR3 is TGTGCCAGCAGTTACTTCCCTTCCGGGGAGCGGAACGAGCAGTACTTC. The chain joins TRBV6-2 or TRBV6-3 to TRBJ2-7; a possible D gene is TRBD2 (5 bases). Trimming left V 1 base short and J 5 bases short, with 18 bases between. The CDR3 runs to 16 residues. Germline loops: CDR1 MNHEY, CDR2 SVGEGT.